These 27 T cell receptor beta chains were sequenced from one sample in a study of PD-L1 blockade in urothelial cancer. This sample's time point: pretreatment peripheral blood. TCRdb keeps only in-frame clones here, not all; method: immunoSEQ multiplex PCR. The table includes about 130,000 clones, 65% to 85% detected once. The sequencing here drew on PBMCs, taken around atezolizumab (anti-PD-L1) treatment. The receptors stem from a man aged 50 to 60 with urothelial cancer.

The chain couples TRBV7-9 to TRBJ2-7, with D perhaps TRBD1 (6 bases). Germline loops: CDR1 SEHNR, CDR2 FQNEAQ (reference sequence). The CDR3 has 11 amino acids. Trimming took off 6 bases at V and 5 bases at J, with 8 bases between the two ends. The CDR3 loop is CASSKGDEQYF. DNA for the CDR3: TGTGCCAGCAGTAAGGGGGACGAGCAGTACTTC. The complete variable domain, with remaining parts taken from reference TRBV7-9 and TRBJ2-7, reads DTGVSQNPRHKITKRGQNVTFRCDPISEHNRLYWYRQTLGQGPEFLTYFQNEAQLEKSRLLSDRFSAERPKGSFSTLEIQRTEQGDSAMYLCASSKGDEQYFGPGTRLTVT.

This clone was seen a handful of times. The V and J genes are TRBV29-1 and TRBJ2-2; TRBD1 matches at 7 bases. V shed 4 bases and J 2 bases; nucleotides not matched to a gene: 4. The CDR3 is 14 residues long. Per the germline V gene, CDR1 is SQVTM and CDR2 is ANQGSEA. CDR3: CSVVGQANTGELFF. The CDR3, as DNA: TGCAGCGTTGTTGGACAGGCTAACACCGGGGAGCTGTTTTTT.

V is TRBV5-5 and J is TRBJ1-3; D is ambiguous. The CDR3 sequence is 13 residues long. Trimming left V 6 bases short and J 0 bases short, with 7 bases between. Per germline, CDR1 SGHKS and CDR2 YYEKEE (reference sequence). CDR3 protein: CASIGDSGNTIYF. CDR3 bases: TGTGCCAGCATAGGAGACTCTGGAAACACCATATATTTT.

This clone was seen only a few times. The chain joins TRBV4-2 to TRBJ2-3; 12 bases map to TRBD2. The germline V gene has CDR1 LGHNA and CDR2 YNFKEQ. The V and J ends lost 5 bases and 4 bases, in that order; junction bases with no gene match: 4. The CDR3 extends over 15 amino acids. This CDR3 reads CASSSRLAGADTQYF. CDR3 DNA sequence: TGTGCCAGCAGCTCCCGACTAGCGGGAGCAGATACGCAGTATTTT.

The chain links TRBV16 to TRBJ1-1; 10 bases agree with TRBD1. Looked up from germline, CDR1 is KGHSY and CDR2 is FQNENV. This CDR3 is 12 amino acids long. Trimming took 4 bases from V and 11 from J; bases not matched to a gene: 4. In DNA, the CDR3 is TGTGCCAGCAGCCGACAGGGGGCCTGGGCTTTCTTT. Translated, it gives CASSRQGAWAFF.

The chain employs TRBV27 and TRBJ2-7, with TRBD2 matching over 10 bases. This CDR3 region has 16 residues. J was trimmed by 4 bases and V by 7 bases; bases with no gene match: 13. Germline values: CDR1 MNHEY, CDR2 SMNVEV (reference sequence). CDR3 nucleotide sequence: TGTGCCAGCACCTCCCTCGTATCGACTAGCGGGTACGAGCAGTACTTC. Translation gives CASTSLVSTSGYEQYF.

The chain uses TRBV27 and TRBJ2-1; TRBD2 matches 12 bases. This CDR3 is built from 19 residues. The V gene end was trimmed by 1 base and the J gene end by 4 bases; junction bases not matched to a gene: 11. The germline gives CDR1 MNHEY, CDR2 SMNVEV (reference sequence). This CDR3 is CASSLFNDGLAGLYNEQFF. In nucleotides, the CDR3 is TGTGCCAGCAGTTTATTCAACGACGGACTAGCGGGACTTTACAATGAGCAGTTCTTC.

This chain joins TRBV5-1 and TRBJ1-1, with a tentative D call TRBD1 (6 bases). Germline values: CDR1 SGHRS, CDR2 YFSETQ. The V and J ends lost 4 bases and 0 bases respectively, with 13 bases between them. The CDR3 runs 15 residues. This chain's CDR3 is CASSPGQTMNTEAFF. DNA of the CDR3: TGCGCCAGCAGCCCTGGACAGACAATGAACACTGAAGCTTTCTTT.

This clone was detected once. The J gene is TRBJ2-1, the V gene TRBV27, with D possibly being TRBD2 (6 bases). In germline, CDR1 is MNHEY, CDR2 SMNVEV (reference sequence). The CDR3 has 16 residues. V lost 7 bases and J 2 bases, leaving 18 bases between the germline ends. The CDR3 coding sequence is TGTGCCAGCACCCTATACCCCGGGGGAGCCTACAATGAGCAGTTCTTC. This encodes CASTLYPGGAYNEQFF.

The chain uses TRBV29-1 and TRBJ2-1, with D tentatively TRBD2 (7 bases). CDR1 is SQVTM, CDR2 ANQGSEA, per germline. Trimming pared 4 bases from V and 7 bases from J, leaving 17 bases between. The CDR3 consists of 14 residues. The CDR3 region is CSVGGAGVLNEQFF. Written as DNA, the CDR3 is TGCAGCGTTGGGGGGGCGGGAGTTCTGAATGAGCAGTTCTTC.

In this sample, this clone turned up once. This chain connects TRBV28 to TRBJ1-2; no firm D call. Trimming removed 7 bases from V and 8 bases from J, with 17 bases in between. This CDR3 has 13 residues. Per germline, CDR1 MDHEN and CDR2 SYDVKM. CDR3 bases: TGTGCCAGCATTCAGGCGGGATTGGGAGGCTACACCTTC. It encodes CASIQAGLGGYTF.

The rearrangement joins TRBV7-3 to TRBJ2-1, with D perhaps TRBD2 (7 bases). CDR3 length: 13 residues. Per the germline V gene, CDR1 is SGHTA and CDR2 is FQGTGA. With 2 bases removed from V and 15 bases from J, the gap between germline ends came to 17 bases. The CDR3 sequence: CASSLRGDTEPFF. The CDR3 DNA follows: TGTGCCAGCAGCTTACGGGGGGACACCGAACCGTTCTTC.

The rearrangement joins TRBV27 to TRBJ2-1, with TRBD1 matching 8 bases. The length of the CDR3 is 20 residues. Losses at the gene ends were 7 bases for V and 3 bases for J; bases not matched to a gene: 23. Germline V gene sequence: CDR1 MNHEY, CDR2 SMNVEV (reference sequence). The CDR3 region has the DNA TGTGCCAGCAATAGTGTTTTGTTTGACAGGGGAATTGAACACTACAATGAGCAGTTCTTC. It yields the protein CASNSVLFDRGIEHYNEQFF.

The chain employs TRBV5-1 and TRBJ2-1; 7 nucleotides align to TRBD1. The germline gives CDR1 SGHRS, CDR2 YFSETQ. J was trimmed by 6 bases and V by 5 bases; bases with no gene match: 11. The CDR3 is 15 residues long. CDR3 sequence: CASSREGAQSNEQFF. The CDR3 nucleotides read TGCGCCAGCAGTAGAGAGGGGGCGCAGAGCAATGAGCAGTTCTTC.

The CDR3 DNA follows: TGTGCCAGCAGCCTACCGGGACTAAAAGAGACCCAGTACTTC. Translating it yields CASSLPGLKETQYF. The genes are TRBV5-4 and TRBJ2-5; the match to TRBD2 covers 7 bases. With 4 bases clipped from V and 3 bases from J, the junction kept 6 bases outside the gene matches. There are 14 residues in the CDR3. Germline lookup yields CDR1 SGHNT and CDR2 YYREEE (reference sequence). The full variable domain, in which reference TRBV5-4 and TRBJ2-5 provide the parts outside the CDR3, is ETGVTQSPTHLIKTRGQQVTLRCSSQSGHNTVSWYQQALGQGPQFIFQYYREEENGRGNFPPRFSGLQFPNYSSELNVNALELDDSALYLCASSLPGLKETQYFGPGTRLLVL.

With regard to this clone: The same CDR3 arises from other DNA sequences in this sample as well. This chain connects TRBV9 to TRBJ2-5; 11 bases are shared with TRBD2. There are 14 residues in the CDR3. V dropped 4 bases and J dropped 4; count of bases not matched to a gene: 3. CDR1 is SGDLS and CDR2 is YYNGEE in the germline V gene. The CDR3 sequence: CASSPGTSGETQYF. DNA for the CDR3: TGTGCCAGCAGCCCCGGGACTAGCGGAGAGACCCAGTACTTC.

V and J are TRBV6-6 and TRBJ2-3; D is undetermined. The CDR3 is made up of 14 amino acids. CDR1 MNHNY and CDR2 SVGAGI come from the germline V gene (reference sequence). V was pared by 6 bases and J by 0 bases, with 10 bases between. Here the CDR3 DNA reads TGTGCCAGCAGCCACCGAGGTAGCACAGATACGCAGTATTTT. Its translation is CASSHRGSTDTQYF.

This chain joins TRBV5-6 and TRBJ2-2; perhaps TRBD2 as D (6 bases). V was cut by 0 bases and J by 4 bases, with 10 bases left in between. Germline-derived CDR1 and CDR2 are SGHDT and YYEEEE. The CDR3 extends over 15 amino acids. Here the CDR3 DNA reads TGTGCCAGCAGCTTGGTATCGGGGGTCACCGGGGAGCTGTTTTTT. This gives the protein CASSLVSGVTGELFF.

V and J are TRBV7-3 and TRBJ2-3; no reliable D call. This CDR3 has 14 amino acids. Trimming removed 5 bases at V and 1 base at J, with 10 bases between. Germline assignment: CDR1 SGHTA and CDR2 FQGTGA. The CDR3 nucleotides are TGTGCCAGCAGCCCCGTGGCTGGCACAGATACGCAGTATTTT. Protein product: CASSPVAGTDTQYF. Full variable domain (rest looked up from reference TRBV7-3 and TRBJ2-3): GAGVSQTPSNKVTEKGKYVELRCDPISGHTALYWYRQSLGQGPEFLIYFQGTGAADDSGLPNDRFFAVRPEGSVSTLKIQRTERGDSAVYLCASSPVAGTDTQYFGPGTRLTVL.

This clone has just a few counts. The CDR3 DNA sequence: TGTGCCAGCAGCGAAAACAGGGGGCTTGGCTACACCTTC. Its translation is CASSENRGLGYTF. This chain joins TRBV11-2 and TRBJ1-2; 9 bases fit TRBD1. The V segment lost 5 bases and the J segment 7 bases; nucleotides outside the gene matches: 5. The CDR3 runs to 13 residues. The germline V gene has CDR1 SGHAT and CDR2 FQNNGV.

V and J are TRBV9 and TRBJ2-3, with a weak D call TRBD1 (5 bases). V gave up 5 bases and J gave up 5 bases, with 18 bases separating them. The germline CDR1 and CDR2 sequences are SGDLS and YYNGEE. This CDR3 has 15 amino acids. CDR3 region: CASSDLTESVDTQYF. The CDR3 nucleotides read TGTGCCAGCAGTGACTTGACAGAAAGTGTAGATACGCAGTATTTT. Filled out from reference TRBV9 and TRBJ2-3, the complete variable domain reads DSGVTQTPKHLITATGQRVTLRCSPRSGDLSVYWYQQSLDQGLQFLIQYYNGEERAKGNILERFSAQQFPDLHSELNLSSLELGDSALYFCASSDLTESVDTQYFGPGTRLTVL.

The CDR3 DNA sequence: TGTGCCACCAGCAGAGATTCGTTCGGAGGGTTCGATCAGCCCCAGCATTTT. Protein sequence: CATSRDSFGGFDQPQHF. The chain is built from TRBV15 and TRBJ1-5; no definite D call. The CDR3 has 17 residues. V was trimmed by 0 bases and J by 5 bases, leaving 17 bases between them. Germline V gene data show CDR1 as LNHNV and CDR2 as YYDKDF (reference sequence). The full variable domain, with the rest looked up from reference TRBV15 and TRBJ1-5, is DAMVIQNPRYQVTQFGKPVTLSCSQTLNHNVMYWYQQKSSQAPKLLFHYYDKDFNNEADTPDNFQSRRPNTSFCFLDIRSPGLGDTAMYLCATSRDSFGGFDQPQHFGDGTRLSIL.

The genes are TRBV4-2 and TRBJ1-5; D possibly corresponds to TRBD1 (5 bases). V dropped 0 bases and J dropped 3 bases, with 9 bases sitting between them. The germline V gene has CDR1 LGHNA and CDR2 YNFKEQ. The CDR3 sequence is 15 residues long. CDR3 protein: CASSQEGQNNQPQHF. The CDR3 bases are TGTGCCAGCAGCCAAGAGGGGCAGAACAATCAGCCCCAGCATTTT.

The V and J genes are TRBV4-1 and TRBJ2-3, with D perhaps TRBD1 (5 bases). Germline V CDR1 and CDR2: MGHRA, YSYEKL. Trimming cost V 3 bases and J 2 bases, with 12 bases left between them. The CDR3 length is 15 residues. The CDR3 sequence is CASSHPGQNTDTQYF. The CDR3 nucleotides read TGCGCCAGCAGCCACCCCGGACAAAACACAGATACGCAGTATTTT.

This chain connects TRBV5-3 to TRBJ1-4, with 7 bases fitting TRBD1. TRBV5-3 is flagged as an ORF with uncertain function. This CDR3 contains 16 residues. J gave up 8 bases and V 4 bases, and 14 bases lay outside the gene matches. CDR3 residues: CARSVARTGYNEKLFF. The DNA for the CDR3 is TGTGCCAGAAGCGTGGCCCGGACAGGCTATAACGAAAAACTGTTTTTT.

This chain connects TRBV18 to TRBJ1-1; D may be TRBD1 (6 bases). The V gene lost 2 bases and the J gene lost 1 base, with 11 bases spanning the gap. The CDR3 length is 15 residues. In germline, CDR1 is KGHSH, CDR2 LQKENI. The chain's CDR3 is CASSPSGAKNTEAFF. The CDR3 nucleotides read TGTGCCAGCTCACCATCAGGGGCTAAGAACACTGAAGCTTTCTTT.

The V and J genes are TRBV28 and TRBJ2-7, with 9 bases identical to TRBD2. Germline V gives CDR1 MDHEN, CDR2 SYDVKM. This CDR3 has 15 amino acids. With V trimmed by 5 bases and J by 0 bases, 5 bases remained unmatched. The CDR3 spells CASSLKREVSYEQYF. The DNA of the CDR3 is TGTGCCAGCAGTCTAAAGCGGGAGGTCTCCTACGAGCAGTACTTC.